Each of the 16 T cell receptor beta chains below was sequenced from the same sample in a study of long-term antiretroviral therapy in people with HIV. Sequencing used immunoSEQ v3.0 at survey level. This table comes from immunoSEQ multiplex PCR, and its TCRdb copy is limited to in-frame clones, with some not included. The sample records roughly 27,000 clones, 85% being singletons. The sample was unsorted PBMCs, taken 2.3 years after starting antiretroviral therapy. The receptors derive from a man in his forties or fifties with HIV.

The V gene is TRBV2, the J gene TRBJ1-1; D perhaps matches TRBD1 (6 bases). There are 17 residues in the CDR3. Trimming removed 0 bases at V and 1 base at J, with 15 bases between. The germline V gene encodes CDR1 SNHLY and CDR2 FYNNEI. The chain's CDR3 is CASSEARQGYWNTEAFF. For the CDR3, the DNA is TGTGCCAGCAGTGAAGCTAGGCAGGGGTATTGGAACACTGAAGCTTTCTTT.

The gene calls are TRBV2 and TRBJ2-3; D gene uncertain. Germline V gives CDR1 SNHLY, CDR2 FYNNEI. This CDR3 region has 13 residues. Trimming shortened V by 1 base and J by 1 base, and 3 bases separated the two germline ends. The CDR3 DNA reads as TGTGCCAGCAGTGAAGGTGGCACAGATACGCAGTATTTT. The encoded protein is CASSEGGTDTQYF. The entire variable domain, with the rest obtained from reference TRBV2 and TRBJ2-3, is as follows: EPEVTQTPSHQVTQMGQEVILRCVPISNHLYFYWYRQILGQKVEFLVSFYNNEISEKSEIFDDQFSVERPDGSNFTLKIRSTKLEDSAMYFCASSEGGTDTQYFGPGTRLTVL.

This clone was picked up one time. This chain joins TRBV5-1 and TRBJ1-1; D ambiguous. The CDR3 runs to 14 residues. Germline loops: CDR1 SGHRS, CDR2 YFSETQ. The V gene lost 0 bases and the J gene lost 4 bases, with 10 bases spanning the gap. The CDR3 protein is CASSLVGWGTEAFF. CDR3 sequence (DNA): TGCGCCAGCAGCTTGGTTGGGTGGGGCACTGAAGCTTTCTTT. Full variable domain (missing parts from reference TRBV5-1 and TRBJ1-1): KAGVTQTPRYLIKTRGQQVTLSCSPISGHRSVSWYQQTPGQGLQFLFEYFSETQRNKGNFPGRFSGRQFSNSRSEMNVSTLELGDSALYLCASSLVGWGTEAFFGQGTRLTVV.

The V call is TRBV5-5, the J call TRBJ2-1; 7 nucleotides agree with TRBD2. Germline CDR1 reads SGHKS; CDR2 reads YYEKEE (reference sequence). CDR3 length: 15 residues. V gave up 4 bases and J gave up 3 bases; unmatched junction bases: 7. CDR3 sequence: CASSTDRGVYNEQFF. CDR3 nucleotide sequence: TGTGCCAGCAGCACGGACCGGGGGGTCTACAATGAGCAGTTCTTC.

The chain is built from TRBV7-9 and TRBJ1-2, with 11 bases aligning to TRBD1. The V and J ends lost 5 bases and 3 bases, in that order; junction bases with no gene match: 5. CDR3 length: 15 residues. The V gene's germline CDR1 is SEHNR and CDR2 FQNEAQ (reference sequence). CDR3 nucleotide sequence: TGTGCCAGCAGCCCTAGGGACAGGGGGGACTATGGCTACACCTTC. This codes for CASSPRDRGDYGYTF.

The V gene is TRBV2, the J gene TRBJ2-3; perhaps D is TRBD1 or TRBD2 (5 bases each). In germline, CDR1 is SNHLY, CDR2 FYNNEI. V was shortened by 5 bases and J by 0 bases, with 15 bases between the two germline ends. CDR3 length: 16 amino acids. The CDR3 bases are TGTGCCAGCAGTCTGACGGGACCTTCTAGCACAGATACGCAGTATTTT. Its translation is CASSLTGPSSTDTQYF.

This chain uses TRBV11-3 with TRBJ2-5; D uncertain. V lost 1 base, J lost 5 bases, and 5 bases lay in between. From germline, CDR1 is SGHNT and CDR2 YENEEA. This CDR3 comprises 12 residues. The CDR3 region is CASSLVTETQYF. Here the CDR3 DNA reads TGTGCCAGCAGCTTAGTAACGGAGACCCAGTACTTC.

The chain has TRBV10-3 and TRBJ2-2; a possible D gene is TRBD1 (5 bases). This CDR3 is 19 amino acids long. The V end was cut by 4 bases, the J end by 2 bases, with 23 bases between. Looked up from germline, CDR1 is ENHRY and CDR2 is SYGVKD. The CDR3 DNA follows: TGTGCCATCAGTGGACCCCCCCCCTCAGACAGAAAAAACACCGGGGAGCTGTTTTTT. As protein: CAISGPPPSDRKNTGELFF.

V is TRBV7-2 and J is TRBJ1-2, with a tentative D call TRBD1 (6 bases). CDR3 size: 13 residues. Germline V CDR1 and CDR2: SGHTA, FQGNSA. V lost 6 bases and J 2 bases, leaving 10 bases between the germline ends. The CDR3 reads CASRLGQNYGYTF. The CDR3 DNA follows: TGTGCCAGCAGACTCGGACAGAACTATGGCTACACCTTC.

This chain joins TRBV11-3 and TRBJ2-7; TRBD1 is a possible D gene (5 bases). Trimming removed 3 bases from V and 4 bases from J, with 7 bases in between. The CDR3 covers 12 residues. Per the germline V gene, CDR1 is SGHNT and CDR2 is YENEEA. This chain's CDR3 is CASSLTAYEQYF. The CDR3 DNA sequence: TGTGCCAGCAGCTTGACAGCTTACGAGCAGTACTTC.

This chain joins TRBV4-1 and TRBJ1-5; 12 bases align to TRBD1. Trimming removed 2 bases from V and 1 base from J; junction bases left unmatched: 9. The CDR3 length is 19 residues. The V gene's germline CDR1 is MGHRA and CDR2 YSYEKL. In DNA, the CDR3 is TGCGCCAGCAGCCAAACCGGGACAGGGGGCTATGGAAGCAATCAGCCCCAGCATTTT. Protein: CASSQTGTGGYGSNQPQHF.

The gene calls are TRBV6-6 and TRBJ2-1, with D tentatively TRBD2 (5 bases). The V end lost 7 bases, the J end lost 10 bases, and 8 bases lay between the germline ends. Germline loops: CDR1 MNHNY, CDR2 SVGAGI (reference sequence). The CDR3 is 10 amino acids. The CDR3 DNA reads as TGTGCCAGCAAAAGGGAGGAGCAGTTCTTC. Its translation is CASKREEQFF.

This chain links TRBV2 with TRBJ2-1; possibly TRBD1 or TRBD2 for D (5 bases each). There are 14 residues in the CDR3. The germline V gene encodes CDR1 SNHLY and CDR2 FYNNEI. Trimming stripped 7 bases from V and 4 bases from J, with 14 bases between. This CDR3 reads CASTWGTGYNEQFF. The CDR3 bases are TGTGCCAGCACCTGGGGGACGGGATACAATGAGCAGTTCTTC.

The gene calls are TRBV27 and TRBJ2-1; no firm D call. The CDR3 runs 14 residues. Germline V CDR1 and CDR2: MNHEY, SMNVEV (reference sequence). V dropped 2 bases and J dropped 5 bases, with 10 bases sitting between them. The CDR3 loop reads CASSLLGNNNEQFF. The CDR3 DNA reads TGTGCCAGCAGTTTACTCGGAAACAACAATGAGCAGTTCTTC.

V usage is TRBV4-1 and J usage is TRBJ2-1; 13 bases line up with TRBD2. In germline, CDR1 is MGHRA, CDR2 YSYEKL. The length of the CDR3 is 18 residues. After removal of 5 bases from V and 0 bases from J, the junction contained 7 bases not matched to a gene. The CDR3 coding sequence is TGCGCCAGCAGCTCATGGACTAGCGGGAGAAGCTCCTACAATGAGCAGTTCTTC. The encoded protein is CASSSWTSGRSSYNEQFF.

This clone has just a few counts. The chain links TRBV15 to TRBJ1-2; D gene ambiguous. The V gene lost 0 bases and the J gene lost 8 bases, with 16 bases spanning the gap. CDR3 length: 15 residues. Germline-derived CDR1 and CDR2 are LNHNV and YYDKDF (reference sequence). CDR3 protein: CATSRDRSQAGGYTF. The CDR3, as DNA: TGTGCCACCAGCAGAGATCGTTCCCAGGCGGGGGGCTACACCTTC.